Sequencing of this TCR beta chain was carried out in a study of PD-L1 blockade in urothelial cancer. Study in general: In the mid-2010s, patients got going on atezolizumab, taking 1,200 mg intravenously every 3 weeks. Typically, measured as a median, blood samples had about 140,000 T cells. Bladder-origin urothelial cancer in males covered about 90% of the roughly 30 patients.

The time point was: pretreatment peripheral blood. J was trimmed by 0 bases and V by 6 bases; bases with no gene match: 4. This CDR3 has 15 residues. The germline V gene encodes CDR1 LNHDA and CDR2 SQIVND (reference sequence). Produced via immunoSEQ multiplex PCR; TCRdb's table is partial and in-frame only. Here the sample spans 70,000 to 85,000 clones, roughly 90% being singletons. This clone was picked up one time. Its matching antigen is unknown. Whole-study results and caveats: Better survival was forecast by a pretreatment blood TCR clonality below the median.

The material was PBMCs, obtained around atezolizumab (anti-PD-L1) treatment. This receptor was taken from a man between 65 and 85 years old with urothelial cancer. The chain links TRBV19 to TRBJ2-2; 7 bases fit TRBD2. DNA of the CDR3: TGTGCCAGTAGACCTAGCGGCGCGAACACCGGGGAGCTGTTTTTT. It is translated as CASRPSGANTGELFF.